The 9 T cell receptor beta chains in this list originate from one sample, sequenced in a study of T cells in Graves' hyperthyroidism and ophthalmopathy. From RNA transcripts, TCR beta CDR3 regions were amplified. When the TCR CDR3 underwent first-round RT-PCR, the HTBI primer set was used. In TCRdb, the multiplex PCR reads were re-called with MiXCR into one record per CDR3 protein. In the table there are about 380,000 distinct CDR3 sequences, roughly 20% of which are singletons. Sequenced: blood. These receptors all come from a man between 18 and 29 years old with Graves' ophthalmopathy.

V and J are TRBV7-9 and TRBJ1-1; D gene unclear. The V end lost 4 bases, the J end lost 8 bases, and 17 bases lay between the germline ends. The CDR3 sequence is 14 residues long. Germline V gives CDR1 SEHNR, CDR2 FQNEAQ (reference sequence). The CDR3 DNA reads TGTGCCAGCAGCTCCCCGGTAAGCGGGTACGAAGCTTTCTTT. Its protein product is CASSSPVSGYEAFF.

This clonotype came up many times. The rearrangement joins TRBV18 to TRBJ1-1; D is undetermined. Trimming removed 3 bases from V and 0 bases from J, with 14 bases in between. CDR3 length: 16 amino acids. Germline values: CDR1 KGHSH, CDR2 LQKENI. CDR3 protein: CASSPRYESLNTEAFF. The CDR3 DNA sequence: TGTGCCAGCTCACCCCGGTACGAGAGCCTGAACACTGAAGCTTTCTTT.

The chain has TRBV24-1 and TRBJ2-2, with D possibly TRBD1 on 5 matching bases. Germline V gene lookup returns CDR1 KGHDR and CDR2 SFDVKD. The V and J ends lost 4 bases and 4 bases respectively, with 18 bases between them. The CDR3 sequence is 17 residues long. The CDR3 is CATSDRQTDAFTGELFF. The CDR3 region has the DNA TGTGCCACCAGTGACCGTCAGACAGACGCCTTCACCGGGGAGCTGTTTTTT.

At least ten counts were recorded for this clonotype. The CDR3 bases are TGTGCCAGCAGGTGGACGGACGGCGCAGATACGCAGTATTTT. It encodes CASRWTDGADTQYF. The chain links TRBV2 to TRBJ2-3; the D is unclear. The CDR3 has 14 amino acids. V dropped 6 bases and J dropped 4 bases, with 14 bases sitting between them. Germline loops: CDR1 SNHLY, CDR2 FYNNEI. Full variable domain (rest looked up from reference TRBV2 and TRBJ2-3): EPEVTQTPSHQVTQMGQEVILRCVPISNHLYFYWYRQILGQKVEFLVSFYNNEISEKSEIFDDQFSVERPDGSNFTLKIRSTKLEDSAMYFCASRWTDGADTQYFGPGTRLTVL.

This clonotype has ten or more counts. The chain employs TRBV11-3 and TRBJ2-4; D might be TRBD1 or TRBD2, each matching 5 bases. The germline V and J ends were trimmed by 5 bases and 4 bases, with 9 bases remaining between them. The germline gives CDR1 SGHNT, CDR2 YENEEA. This CDR3 comprises 13 residues. The DNA for the CDR3 is TGTGCCAGCAGCCGGGACGGTAAAAACATTCAGTACTTC. Its translation: CASSRDGKNIQYF.

This clonotype was recorded many times. The genes are TRBV7-9 and TRBJ1-1; a possible D gene is TRBD1 (5 bases). The V and J ends lost 10 bases and 1 base respectively, with 13 bases between them. Per germline, CDR1 SEHNR and CDR2 FQNEAQ (reference sequence). This CDR3 is built from 13 residues. The CDR3 DNA follows: TGTGCCACCTCGGGACCTCAGAACACTGAAGCTTTCTTT. Translation gives CATSGPQNTEAFF. The entire variable domain, with the rest obtained from reference TRBV7-9 and TRBJ1-1, is as follows: DTGVSQNPRHKITKRGQNVTFRCDPISEHNRLYWYRQTLGQGPEFLTYFQNEAQLEKSRLLSDRFSAERPKGSFSTLEIQRTEQGDSAMYLCATSGPQNTEAFFGQGTRLTVV.

This clonotype was detected many times. J is TRBJ1-1 and V is TRBV5-6; D is perhaps TRBD1 (5 bases). V lost 4 bases, J lost 5 bases, and 9 bases lay in between. The V gene's germline CDR1 is SGHDT and CDR2 YYEEEE. The CDR3 loop spans 12 amino acids. CDR3 in DNA: TGTGCCAGCAGCCAACAGGTAACTGAAGCTTTCTTT. It codes for CASSQQVTEAFF.

This clonotype was counted at least ten times. The rearrangement links TRBV11-2 to TRBJ2-7; the D gene could be TRBD1 or TRBD2 (5 bases each). This CDR3 is 15 amino acids long. The germline V gene has CDR1 SGHAT and CDR2 FQNNGV. Trimming took off 1 base at V and 4 bases at J, with 14 bases between the two ends. The CDR3 is CASSLVDTGAYEQYF. The CDR3 nucleotides are TGTGCCAGCAGCTTAGTGGATACCGGGGCGTACGAGCAGTACTTC. The full variable domain, its missing parts supplied by reference TRBV11-2 and TRBJ2-7, is EAGVAQSPRYKIIEKRQSVAFWCNPISGHATLYWYQQILGQGPKLLIQFQNNGVVDDSQLPKDRFSAERLKGVDSTLKIQPAKLEDSAVYLCASSLVDTGAYEQYFGPGTRLTVT.

This clonotype was picked up many times. The genes are TRBV6-6 and TRBJ1-1; TRBD1 aligns across 7 bases. The CDR3 contains 14 residues. Germline V gene sequence: CDR1 MNHNY, CDR2 SVGAGI (reference sequence). Trimming took 0 bases from V and 7 from J; bases not matched to a gene: 5. The CDR3 nucleotides read TGTGCCAGCAGTTACTCTAGGGGGCTGGATGAAGCTTTCTTT. This encodes CASSYSRGLDEAFF.